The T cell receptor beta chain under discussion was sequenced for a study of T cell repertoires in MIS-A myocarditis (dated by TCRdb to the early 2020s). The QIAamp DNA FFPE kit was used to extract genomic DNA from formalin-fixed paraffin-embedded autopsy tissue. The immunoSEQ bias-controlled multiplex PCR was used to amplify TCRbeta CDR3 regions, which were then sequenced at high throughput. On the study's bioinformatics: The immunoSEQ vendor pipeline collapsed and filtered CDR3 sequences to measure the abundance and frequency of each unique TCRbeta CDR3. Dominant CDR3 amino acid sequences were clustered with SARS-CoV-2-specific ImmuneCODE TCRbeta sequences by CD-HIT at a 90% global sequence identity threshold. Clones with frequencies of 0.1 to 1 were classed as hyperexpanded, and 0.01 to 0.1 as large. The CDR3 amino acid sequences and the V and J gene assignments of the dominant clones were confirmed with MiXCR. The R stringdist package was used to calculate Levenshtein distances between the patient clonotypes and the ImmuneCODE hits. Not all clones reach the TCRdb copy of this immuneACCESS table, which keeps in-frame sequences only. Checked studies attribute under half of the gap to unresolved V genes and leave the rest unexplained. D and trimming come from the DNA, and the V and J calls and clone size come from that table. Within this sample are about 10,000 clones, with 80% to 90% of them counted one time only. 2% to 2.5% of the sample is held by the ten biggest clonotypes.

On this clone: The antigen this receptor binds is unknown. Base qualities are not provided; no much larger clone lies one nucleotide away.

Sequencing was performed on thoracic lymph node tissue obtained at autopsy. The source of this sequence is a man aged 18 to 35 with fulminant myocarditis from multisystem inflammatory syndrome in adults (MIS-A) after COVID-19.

The CDR3 amino acid sequence is: CASTRGYTYEQYF. The base sequence is TGTGCCAGCACTAGGGGATATACCTACGAGCAGTACTTC. The sequence joins TRBV5-8 to TRBJ2-7; TRBD1 might be the D gene, on 5 matching bases. From its cysteine to its phenylalanine, the CDR3 spans 13 amino acids. The read is trimmed to its CDR3 DNA, 39 bases read in frame from base 1. V loses 6 bases, J loses 2 bases, and the germline ends lie 12 bases apart. Per the germline V gene, SGHTS is the CDR1 and YDEGEE is the CDR2.